This entry features one T cell receptor (beta chain) sequence. The sample originates from a study of STAT5B mutations in CD4+ large granular lymphocyte leukemia. About the research overall: Healthy donors showed HLA-associated enrichment of the CDR3 'QG' motif.

This table comes from immunoSEQ multiplex PCR, and its TCRdb copy is limited to in-frame clones, with some not included. The sample carries about 38,000 clones, approximately 72% recorded once. The V gene lost 1 base and the J gene lost 12 bases, with 13 bases spanning the gap. Germline CDR1 is SEHNR and CDR2 is FQNEAQ (reference sequence). This CDR3 is built from 13 residues. The source material was CD4+ T cells from blood buffy coats. The TCR originated in a human donor in good health. This chain uses TRBV7-9 with TRBJ2-1; D might be TRBD2 (6 bases). CDR3: CASSLDRSGRQFF. The CDR3 DNA is TGTGCCAGCAGCTTAGATCGATCCGGGAGGCAGTTCTTC.